Following are 23 T cell receptor beta chains from one sample sequenced in a study of blood T cell repertoires in COVID-19. TCRdb's copy holds only in-frame clones and misses some; the assay was immunoSEQ multiplex PCR. The sample lists over 250,000 clones, around 84% seen once, with almost 1.5% in the top ten. Input material: peripheral blood. The receptor source for this set is a human donor with COVID-19, enrolled during active disease. The donor label of this sample is uncertain.

The chain employs TRBV27 and TRBJ2-7, with 10 bases lining up with TRBD2. Germline trimming cut 6 bases from V and 2 bases from J; bases unmatched to any gene: 10. This CDR3 region has 16 residues. CDR1 and CDR2 from the germline V gene are MNHEY and SMNVEV (reference sequence). The CDR3 bases are TGTGCCAGCAGCCCCGGGGTAGCGGGAGGAGCCTACGAGCAGTACTTC. Protein sequence: CASSPGVAGGAYEQYF.

The J gene is TRBJ2-6, the V gene TRBV30, with D possibly TRBD1 on 5 matching bases. CDR1 and CDR2 (germline): GTSNPN, SVGIG (reference sequence). V dropped 5 bases and J dropped 2 bases, with 10 bases sitting between them. The CDR3 is 14 amino acids. The CDR3 loop reads CAWVRVTGANVLTF. CDR3 nucleotide sequence: TGTGCCTGGGTCAGGGTCACTGGGGCCAACGTCCTGACTTTC.

This sequence joins TRBV7-3 and TRBJ2-2; TRBD2 might be the D (6 bases). The CDR3 runs to 16 residues. Germline CDR1 SGHTA, CDR2 FQGTGA. Trimming cost V 2 bases and J 1 base, with 11 bases left between them. CDR3 region: CASSLSGSGNTGELFF. As DNA, the CDR3 is TGTGCCAGCAGCTTATCGGGTAGCGGGAACACCGGGGAGCTGTTTTTT. The full variable domain, with the rest looked up from reference TRBV7-3 and TRBJ2-2, is GAGVSQTPSNKVTEKGKYVELRCDPISGHTALYWYRQSLGQGPEFLIYFQGTGAADDSGLPNDRFFAVRPEGSVSTLKIQRTERGDSAVYLCASSLSGSGNTGELFFGEGSRLTVL.

The chain combines TRBV6-2 or TRBV6-3 with TRBJ1-5, with D unclear. The V end was cut by 0 bases, the J end by 1 base, with 13 bases between. The CDR3 totals 17 residues. Germline V gene data show CDR1 as MNHEY and CDR2 as SVGEGT. The CDR3 sequence is CASSYSGIAGSNQPQHF. DNA of the CDR3: TGTGCCAGCAGTTACTCGGGTATTGCGGGGAGCAATCAGCCCCAGCATTTT.

This clone was observed a handful of times. The chain has TRBV2 and TRBJ1-1; 7 nucleotides line up with TRBD1. Germline V gene data show CDR1 as SNHLY and CDR2 as FYNNEI. V was clipped by 2 bases and J by 5 bases; unmatched bases: 5. The CDR3 consists of 14 residues. CDR3 residues: CASSERQGSTEAFF. The CDR3, as DNA: TGTGCCAGCAGTGAACGACAGGGAAGTACTGAAGCTTTCTTT.

This clone showed up just once. The V and J genes are TRBV14 and TRBJ2-7; TRBD1 aligns across 8 bases. V lost 0 bases, J lost 2 bases, and 0 bases stayed unmatched. Germline CDR1 SGHDN, CDR2 FVKESK. This CDR3 region has 14 residues. CDR3 DNA sequence: TGTGCCAGCAGCCAAGACAGGGGGCCCTACGAGCAGTACTTC. Translated: CASSQDRGPYEQYF.

This clone was counted once. This sample includes further DNA sequences coding for the same CDR3. This chain joins TRBV30 and TRBJ2-7, with 7 bases identical to TRBD1. V lost 4 bases, J lost 0 bases, and 3 bases stayed unmatched. Germline V gene sequence: CDR1 GTSNPN, CDR2 SVGIG (reference sequence). CDR3 size: 13 residues. CDR3 amino acids: CAWIRDSSYEQYF. The CDR3 region has the DNA TGTGCCTGGATCAGGGACAGCTCCTACGAGCAGTACTTC.

The chain uses TRBV11-2 and TRBJ2-7; possible D gene TRBD1, 5 bases. The CDR3 contains 15 residues. Germline V gene data show CDR1 as SGHAT and CDR2 as FQNNGV. The ends were cut back, 4 bases at V and 3 bases at J, with 16 bases in the middle. The CDR3 nucleotides are TGTGCCAGCAGCTCGCCGACAGTCCCGAACTACGAGCAGTACTTC. This sequence encodes CASSSPTVPNYEQYF.

The rearrangement uses TRBV30 and TRBJ2-2; tentative D call: TRBD2 (6 bases). The V end lost 4 bases, the J end lost 5 bases, and 11 bases lay between the germline ends. Germline CDR1 reads GTSNPN; CDR2 reads SVGIG (reference sequence). The CDR3 covers 13 residues. The CDR3 region is CAWNRRATGELFF. In nucleotides, the CDR3 is TGTGCCTGGAACAGGAGGGCGACCGGGGAGCTGTTTTTT.

The chain joins TRBV7-2 to TRBJ2-7; 10 positions match TRBD2. The germline CDR1 and CDR2 sequences are SGHTA and FQGNSA. The junction had 5 bases not matched to a gene; V was cut back by 0 bases and J by 6 bases. The CDR3 runs to 15 residues. This CDR3 is CASSLAPAGGFEQYF. CDR3 in DNA: TGTGCCAGCAGCTTAGCCCCAGCGGGAGGGTTCGAGCAGTACTTC.

The chain links TRBV5-1 to TRBJ2-5, with D tentatively TRBD2 (6 bases). The CDR3 spans 14 residues. CDR1 SGHRS and CDR2 YFSETQ come from the germline V gene. V lost 4 bases and J lost 2, with 12 bases in between. The CDR3 loop is CASSMGLRQETQYF. In nucleotides, the CDR3 is TGCGCCAGCAGCATGGGACTTCGGCAAGAGACCCAGTACTTC.

J is TRBJ2-7 and V is TRBV28; 7 bases agree with TRBD2. The CDR3 length is 14 residues. Germline V lookup: CDR1 MDHEN, CDR2 SYDVKM. V trimming: 3 bases; J trimming: 4 bases; junction bases outside the gene matches: 6. The CDR3 reads CASSFGGRWYEQYF. For the CDR3, the DNA is TGTGCCAGCAGTTTTGGCGGGAGATGGTACGAGCAGTACTTC.

The gene calls are TRBV7-9 and TRBJ1-2; a possible D gene is TRBD1 (6 bases). Germline values: CDR1 SEHNR, CDR2 FQNEAQ (reference sequence). V lost 1 base, J lost 8 bases, and 11 bases lay in between. The CDR3 runs 13 residues. As DNA, the CDR3 is TGTGCCAGCAGCTTAGACAGGGTACTAGGCTACACCTTC. Translating gives CASSLDRVLGYTF. The full variable domain, in which reference TRBV7-9 and TRBJ1-2 provide the parts outside the CDR3, is DTGVSQNPRHKITKRGQNVTFRCDPISEHNRLYWYRQTLGQGPEFLTYFQNEAQLEKSRLLSDRFSAERPKGSFSTLEIQRTEQGDSAMYLCASSLDRVLGYTFGSGTRLTVV.

There are a few counts of this clone. V usage is TRBV10-2 and J usage is TRBJ1-2, with a tentative D call TRBD1 (6 bases). Germline CDR1 is WSHSY and CDR2 is SAAADI. Trimming left V 8 bases short and J 8 bases short, with 21 bases between. CDR3 length: 14 amino acids. The DNA for the CDR3 is TGCGCCAGCGAGGACGGGCGACAGGCGATGGGCTACACCTTC. Amino acids: CASEDGRQAMGYTF.

This chain links TRBV27 with TRBJ2-6, with D possibly TRBD1 on 6 matching bases. V was cut by 1 base and J by 0 bases, with 10 bases left in between. Germline V gives CDR1 MNHEY, CDR2 SMNVEV (reference sequence). The CDR3 is 17 amino acids. CDR3: CASSLLGRGSGANVLTF. DNA of the CDR3: TGTGCCAGCAGTTTATTGGGCAGGGGCTCTGGGGCCAACGTCCTGACTTTC. Full variable domain (outside the CDR3, taken from reference TRBV27 and TRBJ2-6): EAQVTQNPRYLITVTGKKLTVTCSQNMNHEYMSWYRQDPGLGLRQIYYSMNVEVTDKGDVPEGYKVSRKEKRNFPLILESPSPNQTSLYFCASSLLGRGSGANVLTFGAGSRLTVL.

The chain joins TRBV29-1 to TRBJ2-1; TRBD2 aligns across 8 bases. V dropped 7 bases and J dropped 1; count of bases not matched to a gene: 3. The CDR3 is 13 residues long. Germline assignment: CDR1 SQVTM and CDR2 ANQGSEA. As DNA, the CDR3 is TGCAGCGGGGTAGCGGGATCCTACAATGAGCAGTTCTTC. Amino acid sequence: CSGVAGSYNEQFF.

The chain is built from TRBV6-4 and TRBJ2-1, with TRBD2 identical over 7 bases. V was clipped by 5 bases and J by 15 bases; unmatched bases: 16. CDR1 is MRHNA, CDR2 SNTAGT, per germline. CDR3 length: 14 residues. In DNA form, the CDR3 reads TGTGCCAGCAGTACCGACCTGGGGGAGGGCCCGAGGTTCTTC. The encoded protein is CASSTDLGEGPRFF.

This clone was seen only a few times. The chain joins TRBV11-2 to TRBJ2-7, with D perhaps matching TRBD2 (5 bases). CDR1 is SGHAT and CDR2 is FQNNGV in the germline V gene. V was pared by 3 bases and J by 0 bases, with 15 bases between. This CDR3 region has 16 residues. CDR3 nucleotides: TGTGCCAGCAGCTTTTACCGAGGGCCCGACTCCTACGAGCAGTACTTC. Encoded protein: CASSFYRGPDSYEQYF.

The V and J genes are TRBV6-5 and TRBJ2-7, with D maybe TRBD1 (6 bases). This CDR3 spans 15 amino acids. Germline assignment: CDR1 MNHEY and CDR2 SVGAGI. The ends were cut back, 6 bases at V and 0 bases at J, with 15 bases in the middle. The CDR3 loop is CASRTGLEASYEQYF. The CDR3 nucleotides are TGTGCCAGCAGGACAGGACTGGAAGCCTCCTACGAGCAGTACTTC.

The V gene is TRBV4-1, the J gene TRBJ2-4; 8 bases fit TRBD1. V dropped 2 bases and J dropped 4; count of bases not matched to a gene: 7. Germline CDR1 is MGHRA and CDR2 is YSYEKL. The CDR3 runs to 16 residues. CDR3 loop: CASSQPPRDRKNIQYF. The DNA for the CDR3 is TGCGCCAGCAGCCAACCGCCGAGGGACAGGAAAAACATTCAGTACTTC.

V usage is TRBV27 and J usage is TRBJ2-3; 9 positions agree with TRBD2. The CDR3 contains 19 residues. V dropped 7 bases and J dropped 0; count of bases not matched to a gene: 17. Germline V gene lookup returns CDR1 MNHEY and CDR2 SMNVEV (reference sequence). The CDR3 sequence: CASTRTPSGISSSTDTQYF. The CDR3 DNA reads as TGTGCCAGCACCCGAACCCCTAGCGGGATCTCGTCTAGCACAGATACGCAGTATTTT.

This chain's CDR3 is CASSPLRNSPLHF. CDR3 coding DNA: TGCGCCAGCAGCCCCCTGAGGAATTCACCCCTCCACTTT. The V and J genes are TRBV5-1 and TRBJ1-6; D is undetermined. V was clipped by 4 bases and J by 7 bases, with 9 bases between them. Germline CDR1 is SGHRS and CDR2 is YFSETQ. The CDR3 totals 13 residues.

This sequence joins TRBV9 and TRBJ1-1; D uncertain. Germline assignment: CDR1 SGDLS and CDR2 YYNGEE. V was cut by 0 bases and J by 2 bases, with 29 bases left in between. The CDR3 extends over 21 amino acids. In nucleotides, the CDR3 is TGTGCCAGCAGCGTAGGGCCCCGACTCGGGGTCCCTGGCGATTTAAACACTGAAGCTTTCTTT. It encodes CASSVGPRLGVPGDLNTEAFF.